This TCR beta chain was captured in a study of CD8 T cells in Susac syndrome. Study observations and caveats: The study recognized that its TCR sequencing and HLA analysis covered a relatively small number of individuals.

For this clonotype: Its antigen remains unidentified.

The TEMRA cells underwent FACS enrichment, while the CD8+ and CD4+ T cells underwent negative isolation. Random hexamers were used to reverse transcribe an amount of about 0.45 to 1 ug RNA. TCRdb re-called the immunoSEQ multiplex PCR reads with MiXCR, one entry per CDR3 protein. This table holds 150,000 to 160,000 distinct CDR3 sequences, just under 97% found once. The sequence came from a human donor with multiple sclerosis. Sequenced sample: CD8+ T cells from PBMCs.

The CDR3 here is CSASLGDNSNQPQHF. The CDR3 DNA follows: TGCAGTGCTAGTTTAGGTGACAATAGCAATCAGCCCCAGCATTTT. J is TRBJ1-5 and V is TRBV20-1; D gene ambiguous. V lost 3 bases and J lost 0, with 12 bases in between. Germline CDR1 is DFQATT and CDR2 is SNEGSKA (reference sequence). This CDR3 has 15 amino acids.